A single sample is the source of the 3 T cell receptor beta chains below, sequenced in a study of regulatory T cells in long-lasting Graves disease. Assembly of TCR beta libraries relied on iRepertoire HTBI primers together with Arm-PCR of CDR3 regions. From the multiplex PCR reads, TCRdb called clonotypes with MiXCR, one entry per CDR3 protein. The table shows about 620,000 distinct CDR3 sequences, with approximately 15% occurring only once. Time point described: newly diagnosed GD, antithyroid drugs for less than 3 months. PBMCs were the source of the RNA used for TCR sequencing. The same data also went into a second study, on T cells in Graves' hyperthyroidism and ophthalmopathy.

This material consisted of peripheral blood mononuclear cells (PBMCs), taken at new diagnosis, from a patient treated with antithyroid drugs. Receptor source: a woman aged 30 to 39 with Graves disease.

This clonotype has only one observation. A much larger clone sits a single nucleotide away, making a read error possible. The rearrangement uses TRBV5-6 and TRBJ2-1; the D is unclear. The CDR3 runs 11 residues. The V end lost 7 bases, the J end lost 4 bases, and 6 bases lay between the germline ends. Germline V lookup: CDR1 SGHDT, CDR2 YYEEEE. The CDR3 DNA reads TGTGCCAGCCAAAAATACAATGAGCAGTTCTTC. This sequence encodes CASQKYNEQFF.

CDR3: CASSRGGLGTDTQYF. CDR3 nucleotides: TGTGCCAGCAGCCGCGGGGGACTAGGCACAGATACGCAGTATTTT. The chain carries TRBV9 and TRBJ2-3; 8 nucleotides align to TRBD2. With V trimmed by 4 bases and J by 1 base, 5 bases remained unmatched. This CDR3 is 15 amino acids long. Germline V CDR1 and CDR2: SGDLS, YYNGEE.

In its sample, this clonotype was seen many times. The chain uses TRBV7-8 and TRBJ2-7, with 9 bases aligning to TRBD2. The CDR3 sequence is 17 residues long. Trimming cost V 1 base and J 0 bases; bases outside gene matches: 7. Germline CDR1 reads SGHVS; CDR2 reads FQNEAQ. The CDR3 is CASSLVQAGGSSYEQYF. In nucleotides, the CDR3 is TGTGCCAGCAGCTTAGTACAAGCGGGGGGAAGCTCCTACGAGCAGTACTTC.